Listed here are 5 T cell receptor beta chains from one sample, sequenced in a study of shared clonotypes between healthy human individuals. The repertoire was sequenced with immunoSEQ multiplex PCR; TCRdb's copy has only in-frame clones and lacks some. The data hold about half a million clones, with 79% observed a single time. Sequencing used PBMCs. Every receptor here comes from a woman between 40 and 50 years old in good health. Some clones in this sample may be carry-over from other donors' samples.

The CDR3 DNA sequence: TGTGCCAGCAGCCTGGAGCGGACAGAGACCCAGTACTTC. This translates into CASSLERTETQYF. The J gene is TRBJ2-5, the V gene TRBV11-2; tentatively, D is TRBD2 (5 bases). This CDR3 has 13 amino acids. CDR1 and CDR2 from the germline V gene are SGHAT and FQNNGV. V lost 5 bases, J lost 4 bases, and 11 bases lay in between.

The chain's CDR3 is CASSLGRNQETQYF. CDR3 DNA sequence: TGTGCCAGCAGCTTAGGCCGAAACCAAGAGACCCAGTACTTC. V usage is TRBV13 and J usage is TRBJ2-5; D call uncertain. Germline V gene sequence: CDR1 PRHDT, CDR2 FYEKMQ (reference sequence). CDR3 length: 14 residues. Trimming took 0 bases from V and 0 from J, leaving 5 bases between them. The complete variable domain, with remaining parts taken from reference TRBV13 and TRBJ2-5, reads AAGVIQSPRHLIKEKRETATLKCYPIPRHDTVYWYQQGPGQDPQFLISFYEKMQSDKGSIPDRFSAQQFSDYHSELNMSSLELGDSALYFCASSLGRNQETQYFGPGTRLLVL.

This chain joins TRBV7-9 and TRBJ1-2; the D is unclear. There are 13 residues in the CDR3. Deletions cut 1 base from V and 7 bases from J, with 10 bases between. From germline, CDR1 is SEHNR and CDR2 FQNEAQ (reference sequence). The CDR3 loop is CASSLEAGVGYTF. The CDR3 DNA follows: TGTGCCAGCAGCTTAGAGGCCGGGGTTGGCTACACCTTC.

This clone was seen a single time. This chain links TRBV15 with TRBJ2-7, with D possibly matching TRBD1 (6 bases). Deletions cut 3 bases from V and 4 bases from J, with 16 bases between. This CDR3 region has 15 residues. The germline CDR1 and CDR2 sequences are LNHNV and YYDKDF (reference sequence). This chain's CDR3 is CATSRIGGSRYEQYF. CDR3 DNA: TGTGCCACCAGCAGGATAGGGGGTTCCCGGTACGAGCAGTACTTC.

This clone occurred once. In this CDR3 the conserved last residue, phenylalanine or tryptophan, is missing, so a read error is likely. The DNA is omitted, as the CDR3 cannot be located on it reliably, and the CDR3 follows TCRdb's listing. This rearrangement joins TRBV5-5 to TRBJ1-1. The CDR3 numbers 13 amino acids, ends counted. Germline V gene sequence: CDR1 SGHKS, CDR2 YYEKEE (reference sequence). The CDR3 loop reads CASSLDSLLPAFI.